The rows below give T cell receptor beta chains drawn from one sample of a study of cytomegalovirus exposure and HLA in healthy donors. The data were produced by immunoSEQ multiplex PCR, yet TCRdb's version contains in-frame clones alone and is incomplete. This table has 150,000 to 200,000 clones, 75% to 85% appearing once. The sample comprised PBMCs. The receptors derive from a woman in her twenties or thirties in good health and CMV-seronegative. Each CDR3 is given with its conserved first and last residue. A D gene is named only where the DNA matches it firmly. Only part of the rows carry a size: once, few, many, or a class if the clone is expanded.

V gene: TRBV5-1; J gene: TRBJ2-7; clone size: many; D gene: TRBD2; CDR3 DNA: TGCGCCAGCAGCCCGGGACTAGCGGGGGGGATGGACGAGCAGTACTTC; CDR3 protein: CASSPGLAGGMDEQYF
V gene: TRBV11-2; J gene: TRBJ2-5; clone size: NA; D gene: NA; CDR3 DNA: TGTGCCAGCAGCTTGGGACCCCTAGCGTCGAAAGAGACCCAGTACTTC; CDR3 protein: CASSLGPLASKETQYF
V gene: TRBV28; J gene: TRBJ2-2; clone size: NA; D gene: TRBD1; CDR3 DNA: TGTGCCAGCAGGCGGACAGGAGGAGGCGGGGAGCTGTTTTTT; CDR3 protein: CASRRTGGGGELFF
V gene: TRBV27; J gene: TRBJ2-7; clone size: NA; D gene: TRBD2; CDR3 DNA: TGTGCCTGTTCACGGGGGGGATACTACGAGCAGTACTTC; CDR3 protein: CACSRGGYYEQYF
V gene: TRBV13; J gene: TRBJ2-1; clone size: NA; D gene: NA; CDR3 DNA: TGTGCCAGCAGCTTAGGGGTGGGGGGTTCCTACAATGAGCAGTTCTTC; CDR3 protein: CASSLGVGGSYNEQFF
V gene: TRBV6-5; J gene: TRBJ1-2; clone size: NA; D gene: NA; CDR3 DNA: TGTGCCAGCAGTGGACAGAATTTATATGGCTACACCTTC; CDR3 protein: CASSGQNLYGYTF
V gene: TRBV18; J gene: TRBJ1-1; clone size: NA; D gene: NA; CDR3 DNA: TGTGCCAGCTCGTCCGGTGTGAACACTGAAGCTTTCTTT; CDR3 protein: CASSSGVNTEAFF
V gene: TRBV4-1; J gene: TRBJ2-3; clone size: NA; D gene: TRBD2; CDR3 DNA: TGCGCCAGCAGCCAAGACCGGGGTGGCCTAGCGGGGTTCACAGATACGCAGTATTTT; CDR3 protein: CASSQDRGGLAGFTDTQYF
V gene: TRBV19; J gene: TRBJ2-7; clone size: NA; D gene: TRBD2; CDR3 DNA: TGTGCCACCGACGCCCCAGATAGCGGGAGGGCAGGCTACGAGCAGTACTTC; CDR3 protein: CATDAPDSGRAGYEQYF
V gene: TRBV4-1; J gene: TRBJ2-7; clone size: NA; D gene: TRBD2; CDR3 DNA: TGCGCCAGCAGCCCCGCGGGCGGGAGACCCTCCGAGCAGTACTTC; CDR3 protein: CASSPAGGRPSEQYF
V gene: TRBV7-9; J gene: TRBJ2-3; clone size: NA; D gene: TRBD2; CDR3 DNA: TGTGCCAGCGACTATAGCGGGAGAGCTGGCACAGATACGCAGTATTTT; CDR3 protein: CASDYSGRAGTDTQYF
V gene: TRBV4-2; J gene: TRBJ2-4; clone size: NA; D gene: TRBD1; CDR3 DNA: TGTGCCAGCAGTAGAACAGGGGGCGTAGCCAAAAACAGTCAGTACTTC; CDR3 protein: CASSRTGGVAKNSQYF
V gene: TRBV6-5; J gene: TRBJ2-3; clone size: NA; D gene: TRBD2; CDR3 DNA: TGTGCCAGCAGTTACCGGACTAGCGGGACAGATACGCAGTATTTT; CDR3 protein: CASSYRTSGTDTQYF
V gene: TRBV7-9; J gene: TRBJ1-5; clone size: NA; D gene: NA; CDR3 DNA: TGTTCCAGCAGCTTAGGGGGAGGGAAGGTCGGTCAGCCCCAGCATTTT; CDR3 protein: CSSSLGGGKVGQPQHF
V gene: TRBV7-8; J gene: TRBJ2-5; clone size: NA; D gene: NA; CDR3 DNA: TGTGCCAGCAGCTTATACTGGGCTGTTGGGGGGACCAGGGAGACCCAGTACTTC; CDR3 protein: CASSLYWAVGGTRETQYF
V gene: TRBV2; J gene: TRBJ2-4; clone size: NA; D gene: NA; CDR3 DNA: TGTGCCAGCAGGGAGAGGGCGGTTTTCGAAAACAGTCAGTACTTC; CDR3 protein: CASRERAVFENSQYF
V gene: TRBV6-6; J gene: TRBJ2-7; clone size: NA; D gene: TRBD2; CDR3 DNA: TGTGCCAGTCAAGACGGGGGGGCCTCCTACGAGCAGTACTTC; CDR3 protein: CASQDGGASYEQYF
V gene: TRBV6-1; J gene: TRBJ2-1; clone size: few; D gene: TRBD2; CDR3 DNA: TGTGCCAGCACCACTAGCGGGAGCTCCTACAATGAGCAGTTCTTC; CDR3 protein: CASTTSGSSYNEQFF
V gene: TRBV7-2; J gene: TRBJ2-2; clone size: NA; D gene: NA; CDR3 DNA: TGTGCCAGCAGCTTAGGGGAGGTGACCGGGGAGCTGTTTTTT; CDR3 protein: CASSLGEVTGELFF
V gene: TRBV29-1; J gene: TRBJ1-3; clone size: NA; D gene: TRBD1; CDR3 DNA: TGCAGCGCCGGACAGGGGCCTGGAAACACCATATATTTT; CDR3 protein: CSAGQGPGNTIYF
V gene: TRBV4-1; J gene: TRBJ1-5; clone size: NA; D gene: NA; CDR3 DNA: TGCGCCAGCAGCCAAGAAATGTCAATGGGGGCCGGTCAGCCCCAGCATTTT; CDR3 protein: CASSQEMSMGAGQPQHF
V gene: TRBV5-6; J gene: TRBJ2-7; clone size: NA; D gene: NA; CDR3 DNA: TGTGCCAGCAGCTTGGCCTATGTAGGAGGGGTTCTTTACTACGAGCAGTACTTC; CDR3 protein: CASSLAYVGGVLYYEQYF
V gene: TRBV5-1; J gene: TRBJ2-2; clone size: NA; D gene: NA; CDR3 DNA: TGCGCCAGCAGCTTGGCAGGGACCGGGGAGCTGTTTTTT; CDR3 protein: CASSLAGTGELFF
V gene: TRBV27; J gene: TRBJ1-1; clone size: NA; D gene: TRBD1; CDR3 DNA: TGTGCCAGCAGTTCAATCGCCGGGACAGGGGGTTACCAAGACGCTGAAGCTTTCTTT; CDR3 protein: CASSSIAGTGGYQDAEAFF
V gene: TRBV9; J gene: TRBJ2-7; clone size: NA; D gene: NA; CDR3 DNA: TGTGCCAGCAGCGTAGGGGGGCGCAACGAGCAGTACTTC; CDR3 protein: CASSVGGRNEQYF
V gene: TRBV5-6; J gene: TRBJ2-3; clone size: few; D gene: TRBD2; CDR3 DNA: TGTGCCAGCAGCTTGGAAGGGACTAGACTCACAGATACGCAGTATTTT; CDR3 protein: CASSLEGTRLTDTQYF
V gene: TRBV7-2; J gene: TRBJ2-7; clone size: NA; D gene: TRBD1; CDR3 DNA: TGTGCCAGCAGCTTAGGGGACAGGGGACTATACGAGCAGTACTTC; CDR3 protein: CASSLGDRGLYEQYF
V gene: TRBV7-3; J gene: TRBJ2-1; clone size: NA; D gene: TRBD2; CDR3 DNA: TGTGCCAGCAGCCCGACCGGGACTAGCGGGAATGAGCAGTTCTTC; CDR3 protein: CASSPTGTSGNEQFF
V gene: TRBV6-5; J gene: TRBJ2-3; clone size: NA; D gene: TRBD2; CDR3 DNA: TGTGCCAGCTCTCCGAGCGGGGGGCCAGATACGCAGTATTTT; CDR3 protein: CASSPSGGPDTQYF
V gene: TRBV7-8; J gene: TRBJ1-1; clone size: NA; D gene: NA; CDR3 DNA: TGTGCCAGCAGCTTAGACGGGGGACCGACCCTTATGAACACTGAAGCTTTCTTT; CDR3 protein: CASSLDGGPTLMNTEAFF
V gene: TRBV25-1; J gene: TRBJ2-1; clone size: once; D gene: NA; CDR3 DNA: TGTGCCAGCAGTGATGCCGGGGGTCCGCCTGGTGAGCAGTTCTTC; CDR3 protein: CASSDAGGPPGEQFF
V gene: TRBV5-1; J gene: TRBJ2-1; clone size: NA; D gene: NA; CDR3 DNA: TGCGCCAGCATGCTAGAGAAGCGGACTCTGTACAATGAGCAGTTCTTC; CDR3 protein: CASMLEKRTLYNEQFF
V gene: TRBV10-3; J gene: TRBJ1-2; clone size: NA; D gene: NA; CDR3 DNA: TGTGCCATCAGTGTGTCAGGGGCACCGCCTAACTATGGCTACACCTTC; CDR3 protein: CAISVSGAPPNYGYTF
V gene: TRBV5-4; J gene: TRBJ2-7; clone size: NA; D gene: NA; CDR3 DNA: TGTGCCAGCAGCCCGGGGGGGACAGCCACCTCGGAGCAGTACTTC; CDR3 protein: CASSPGGTATSEQYF
V gene: TRBV19; J gene: TRBJ2-3; clone size: NA; D gene: TRBD2; CDR3 DNA: TGTGCCAGTAGTATCGGCTGGGGAGGGTCAGATACGCAGTATTTT; CDR3 protein: CASSIGWGGSDTQYF
V gene: TRBV29-1; J gene: TRBJ2-5; clone size: once; D gene: TRBD2; CDR3 DNA: TGCAGCGTTTGGGGGGGAAGTCGGGGGACCCAGTACTTC; CDR3 protein: CSVWGGSRGTQYF
V gene: TRBV9; J gene: TRBJ2-3; clone size: NA; D gene: NA; CDR3 DNA: TGTGCCAGCAGCCCGAGGGGGTGGGCAGCAGATACGCAGTATTTT; CDR3 protein: CASSPRGWAADTQYF
V gene: TRBV5-6; J gene: TRBJ2-1; clone size: NA; D gene: NA; CDR3 DNA: TGTGCCAGCAGCTTGGACAGCAGCTCCTACAATGAGCAGTTCTTC; CDR3 protein: CASSLDSSSYNEQFF
V gene: TRBV7-2; J gene: TRBJ2-6; clone size: NA; D gene: NA; CDR3 DNA: TGTGCCAGCAGCTTGACCGTGGGCAGGGTCTCTGGGGCCAACGTCCTGACTTTC; CDR3 protein: CASSLTVGRVSGANVLTF
V gene: TRBV4-1; J gene: TRBJ1-6; clone size: NA; D gene: NA; CDR3 DNA: TGCGCCAGCAGCCTAATGGGGGGGACACCCCTCCACTTT; CDR3 protein: CASSLMGGTPLHF
V gene: TRBV7-9; J gene: TRBJ2-7; clone size: NA; D gene: NA; CDR3 DNA: TGTGCCAGCAGCCTATATAGCTACGAGCAGTACTTC; CDR3 protein: CASSLYSYEQYF
V gene: TRBV28; J gene: TRBJ1-5; clone size: NA; D gene: TRBD1; CDR3 DNA: TGTGCCAGCACCCAGAGGGACAGGGTGAATCAGCCCCAGCATTTT; CDR3 protein: CASTQRDRVNQPQHF
V gene: TRBV6-1; J gene: TRBJ2-7; clone size: NA; D gene: TRBD1; CDR3 DNA: TGTGCCAGCGGGACAGGGGACTACGAGCAGTACTTC; CDR3 protein: CASGTGDYEQYF
V gene: TRBV7-3; J gene: TRBJ2-7; clone size: NA; D gene: TRBD1; CDR3 DNA: TGTGCCAGCAGCAGAGGGGACAGGCCCTACGAGCAGTACTTC; CDR3 protein: CASSRGDRPYEQYF
V gene: TRBV6-1; J gene: TRBJ2-6; clone size: NA; D gene: TRBD2; CDR3 DNA: TGTGCCAGCAGTGAACGTAGCGGGGTCTCTGGGGCCAACGGCCTGACTTTC; CDR3 protein: CASSERSGVSGANGLTF
V gene: TRBV11-2; J gene: TRBJ1-4; clone size: NA; D gene: NA; CDR3 DNA: TGTGCCAGCAGCTTAGGGAGTGAAAAACTGTTTTTT; CDR3 protein: CASSLGSEKLFF
V gene: TRBV2; J gene: TRBJ2-7; clone size: NA; D gene: TRBD1; CDR3 DNA: TGTGCCAGCAAGGCCAGGGGGAATACCTACGAGCAGTACTTC; CDR3 protein: CASKARGNTYEQYF
V gene: TRBV9; J gene: TRBJ2-1; clone size: NA; D gene: TRBD2; CDR3 DNA: TGTGCCAGCAGCGTTACTAGCGGGACGACGAGGTGGCAGTTCTTC; CDR3 protein: CASSVTSGTTRWQFF
V gene: TRBV29-1; J gene: TRBJ1-2; clone size: NA; D gene: NA; CDR3 DNA: TGCAGCGTTGAAGAAGGAGGGACCCATCTCACTGGCTACACCTTC; CDR3 protein: CSVEEGGTHLTGYTF
V gene: TRBV5-4; J gene: TRBJ2-3; clone size: NA; D gene: NA; CDR3 DNA: TGTGCCAGCAGCTTGGACCCAGGGAGGATGGACACAGATACGCAGTATTTT; CDR3 protein: CASSLDPGRMDTDTQYF
V gene: TRBV10-3; J gene: TRBJ2-7; clone size: NA; D gene: NA; CDR3 DNA: TGTGCCATCAGGGACAGAACCTACGAGCAGTACTTC; CDR3 protein: CAIRDRTYEQYF
V gene: TRBV19; J gene: TRBJ2-5; clone size: NA; D gene: NA; CDR3 DNA: TGTGCCAGTAGTATAGATGGCTCAGTCCCGTACTTC; CDR3 protein: CASSIDGSVPYF
V gene: TRBV5-1; J gene: TRBJ2-3; clone size: NA; D gene: NA; CDR3 DNA: TGCGCCAGCAGCCCTCCTCCGGGACACCACACCAGCACAGATACGCAGTATTTT; CDR3 protein: CASSPPPGHHTSTDTQYF
V gene: TRBV5-6; J gene: TRBJ2-7; clone size: NA; D gene: NA; CDR3 DNA: TGTGCCAGCAGCTTGGAACGGGGCGAGCAGTACTTC; CDR3 protein: CASSLERGEQYF
V gene: TRBV5-1; J gene: TRBJ2-2; clone size: NA; D gene: TRBD1; CDR3 DNA: TGCGCCAGCAGCTACGGACAGGGGAAGCGTGTCGGGGAGCTGTTTTTT; CDR3 protein: CASSYGQGKRVGELFF